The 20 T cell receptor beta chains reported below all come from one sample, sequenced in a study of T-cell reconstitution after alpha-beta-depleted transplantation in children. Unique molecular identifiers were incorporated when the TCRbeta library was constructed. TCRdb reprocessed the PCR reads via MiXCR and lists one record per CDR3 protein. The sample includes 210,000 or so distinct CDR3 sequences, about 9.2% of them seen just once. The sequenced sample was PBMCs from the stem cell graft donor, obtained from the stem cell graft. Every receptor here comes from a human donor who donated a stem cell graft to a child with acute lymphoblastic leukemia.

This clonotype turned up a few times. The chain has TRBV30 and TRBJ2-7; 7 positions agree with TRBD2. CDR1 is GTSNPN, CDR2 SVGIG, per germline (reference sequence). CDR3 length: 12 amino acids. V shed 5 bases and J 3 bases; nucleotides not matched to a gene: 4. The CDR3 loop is CAWAGAVYEQYF. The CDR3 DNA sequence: TGTGCCTGGGCGGGAGCAGTCTACGAGCAGTACTTC.

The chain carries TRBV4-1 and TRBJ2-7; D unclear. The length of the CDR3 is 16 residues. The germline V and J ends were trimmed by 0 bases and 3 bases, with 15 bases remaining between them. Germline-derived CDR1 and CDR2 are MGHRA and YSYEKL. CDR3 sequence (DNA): TGCGCCAGCAGCCAAGAGTGGGAACGCAAGAGCTACGAGCAGTACTTC. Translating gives CASSQEWERKSYEQYF.

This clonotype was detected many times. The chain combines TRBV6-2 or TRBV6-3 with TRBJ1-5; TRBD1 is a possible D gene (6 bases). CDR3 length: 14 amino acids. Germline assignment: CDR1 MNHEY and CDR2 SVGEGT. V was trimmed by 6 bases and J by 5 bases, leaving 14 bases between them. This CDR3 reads CASRRTVGYQPQHF. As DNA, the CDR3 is TGTGCCAGCAGGAGGACAGTTGGCTATCAGCCCCAGCATTTT.

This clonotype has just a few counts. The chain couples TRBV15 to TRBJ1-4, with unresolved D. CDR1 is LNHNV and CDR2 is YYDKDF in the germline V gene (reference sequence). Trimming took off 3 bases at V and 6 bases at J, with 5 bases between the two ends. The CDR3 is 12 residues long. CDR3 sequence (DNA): TGTGCCACCAGCAGGTACGATGAAAAACTGTTTTTT. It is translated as CATSRYDEKLFF.

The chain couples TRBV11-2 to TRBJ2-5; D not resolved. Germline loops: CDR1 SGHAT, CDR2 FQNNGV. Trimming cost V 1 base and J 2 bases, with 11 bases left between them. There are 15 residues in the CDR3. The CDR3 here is CASSLGGRAQETQYF. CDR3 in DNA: TGTGCCAGCAGCTTAGGAGGACGAGCTCAAGAGACCCAGTACTTC.

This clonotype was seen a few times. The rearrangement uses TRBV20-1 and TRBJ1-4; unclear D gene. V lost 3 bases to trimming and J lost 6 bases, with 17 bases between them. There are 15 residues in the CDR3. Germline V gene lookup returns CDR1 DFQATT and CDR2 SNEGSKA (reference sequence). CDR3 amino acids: CSASHKDFSHEKLFF. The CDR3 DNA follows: TGCAGTGCTAGTCATAAGGACTTCTCCCATGAAAAACTGTTTTTT.

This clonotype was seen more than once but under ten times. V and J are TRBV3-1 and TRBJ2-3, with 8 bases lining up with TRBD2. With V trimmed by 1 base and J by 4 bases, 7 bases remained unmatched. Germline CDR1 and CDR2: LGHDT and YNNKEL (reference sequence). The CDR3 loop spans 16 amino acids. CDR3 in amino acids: CASSQVTGGPPDTQYF. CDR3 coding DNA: TGTGCCAGCAGCCAAGTGACGGGGGGGCCCCCAGATACGCAGTATTTT.

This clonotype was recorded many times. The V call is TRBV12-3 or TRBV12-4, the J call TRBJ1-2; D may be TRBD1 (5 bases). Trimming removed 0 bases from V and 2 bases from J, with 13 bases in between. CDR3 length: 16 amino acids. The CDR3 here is CASSLAGDTANYGYTF. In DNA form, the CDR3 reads TGTGCCAGCAGTTTAGCAGGGGATACTGCCAACTATGGCTACACCTTC.

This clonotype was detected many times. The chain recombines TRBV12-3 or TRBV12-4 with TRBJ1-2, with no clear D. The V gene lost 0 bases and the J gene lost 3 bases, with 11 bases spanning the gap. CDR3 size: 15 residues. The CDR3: CASSLAGSLHYGYTF. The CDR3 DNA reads TGTGCCAGCAGTTTAGCAGGGTCCCTGCACTATGGCTACACCTTC.

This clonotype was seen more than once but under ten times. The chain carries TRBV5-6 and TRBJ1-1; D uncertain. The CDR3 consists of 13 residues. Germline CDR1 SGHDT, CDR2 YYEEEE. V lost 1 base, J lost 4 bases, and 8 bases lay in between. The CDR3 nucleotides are TGTGCCAGCAGCTTGACGGGCCCCACTGAAGCTTTCTTT. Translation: CASSLTGPTEAFF.

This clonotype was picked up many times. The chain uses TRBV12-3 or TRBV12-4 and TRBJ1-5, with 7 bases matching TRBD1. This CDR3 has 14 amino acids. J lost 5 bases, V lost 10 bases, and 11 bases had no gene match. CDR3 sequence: CATTETGQDQPQHF. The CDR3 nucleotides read TGTGCCACCACTGAGACAGGGCAGGATCAGCCCCAGCATTTT.

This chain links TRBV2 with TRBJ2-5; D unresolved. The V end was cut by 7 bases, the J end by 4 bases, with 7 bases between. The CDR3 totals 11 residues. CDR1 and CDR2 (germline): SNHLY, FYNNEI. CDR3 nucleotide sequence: TGTGCCAGCAAAGGCAGAGAGACCCAGTACTTC. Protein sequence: CASKGRETQYF.

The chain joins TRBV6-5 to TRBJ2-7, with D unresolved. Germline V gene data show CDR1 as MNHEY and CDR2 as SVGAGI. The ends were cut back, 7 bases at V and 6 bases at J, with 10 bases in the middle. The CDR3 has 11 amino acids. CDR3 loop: CASIRFPEQYF. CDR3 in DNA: TGTGCCAGCATAAGGTTCCCCGAGCAGTACTTC.

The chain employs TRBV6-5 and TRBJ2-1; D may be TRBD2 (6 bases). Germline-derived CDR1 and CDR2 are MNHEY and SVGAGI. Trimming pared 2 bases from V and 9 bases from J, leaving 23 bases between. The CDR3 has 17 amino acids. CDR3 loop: CASSYGWGVPLGGEQFF. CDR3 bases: TGTGCCAGCAGTTACGGGTGGGGGGTTCCCCTTGGTGGTGAGCAGTTCTTC.

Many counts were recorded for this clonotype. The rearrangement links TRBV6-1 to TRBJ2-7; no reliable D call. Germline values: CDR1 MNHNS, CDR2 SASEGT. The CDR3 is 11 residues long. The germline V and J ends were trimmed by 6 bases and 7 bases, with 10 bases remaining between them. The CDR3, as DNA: TGTGCCAGCAGCGACCCATGGGAGCAGTACTTC. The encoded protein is CASSDPWEQYF.

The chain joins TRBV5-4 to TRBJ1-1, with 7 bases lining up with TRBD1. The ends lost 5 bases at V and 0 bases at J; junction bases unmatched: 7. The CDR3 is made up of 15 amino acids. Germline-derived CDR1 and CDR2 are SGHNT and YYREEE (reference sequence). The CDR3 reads CASRLQGTLNTEAFF. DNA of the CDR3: TGTGCCAGCAGACTACAGGGGACCTTGAACACTGAAGCTTTCTTT.

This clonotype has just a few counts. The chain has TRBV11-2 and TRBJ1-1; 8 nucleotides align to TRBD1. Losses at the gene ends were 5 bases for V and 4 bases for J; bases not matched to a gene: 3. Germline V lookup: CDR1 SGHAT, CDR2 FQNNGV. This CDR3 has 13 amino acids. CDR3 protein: CASSDTGGTEAFF. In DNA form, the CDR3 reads TGTGCCAGCAGCGATACAGGGGGCACTGAAGCTTTCTTT.

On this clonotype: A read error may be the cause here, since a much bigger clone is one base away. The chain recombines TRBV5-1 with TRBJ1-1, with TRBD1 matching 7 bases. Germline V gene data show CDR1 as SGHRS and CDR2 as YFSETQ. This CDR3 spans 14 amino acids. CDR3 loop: CAISSHQGVPEAFF. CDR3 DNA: TGCGCCATCAGCTCCCACCAGGGGGTCCCTGAAGCTTTCTTT. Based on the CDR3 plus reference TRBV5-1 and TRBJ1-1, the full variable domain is KAGVTQTPRYLIKTRGQQVTLSCSPISGHRSVSWYQQTPGQGLQFLFEYFSETQRNKGNFPGRFSGRQFSNSRSEMNVSTLELGDSALYLCAISSHQGVPEAFFGQGTRLTVV.

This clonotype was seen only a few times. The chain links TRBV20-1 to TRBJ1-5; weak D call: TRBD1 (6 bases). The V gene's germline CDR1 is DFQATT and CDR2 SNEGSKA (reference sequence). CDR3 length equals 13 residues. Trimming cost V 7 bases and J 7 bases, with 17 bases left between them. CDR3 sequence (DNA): TGCAGTGGCAGATCAGGGGTTTCACAGCCCCAGCATTTT. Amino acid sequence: CSGRSGVSQPQHF.

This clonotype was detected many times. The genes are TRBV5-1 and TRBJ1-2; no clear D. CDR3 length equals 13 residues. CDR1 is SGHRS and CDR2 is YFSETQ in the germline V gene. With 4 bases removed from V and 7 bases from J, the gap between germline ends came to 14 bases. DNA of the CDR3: TGCGCCAGCAGCAAGAGGGAGAGGAGTGGCTACACCTTC. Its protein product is CASSKRERSGYTF.